These 5 T cell receptor beta chains were sequenced from one sample in a study of T cell changes during pregnancy in multiple sclerosis. TCRdb keeps only in-frame clones here, not all; method: immunoSEQ multiplex PCR. This repertoire shows tens of thousands of clones, 90% found once; its top ten account for 9.5% to 12%. Source: CD8+ T cells from peripheral blood mononuclear cells, taken before pregnancy. The receptors here all came from a female donor with multiple sclerosis, enrolled in a pregnancy study.

The rearrangement uses TRBV10-3 and TRBJ1-1; 7 bases agree with TRBD1. Germline-derived CDR1 and CDR2 are ENHRY and SYGVKD. This CDR3 has 14 amino acids. V trimming: 4 bases; J trimming: 6 bases; junction bases outside the gene matches: 8. CDR3 amino acids: CAISADRVESEAFF. The CDR3 nucleotides are TGTGCCATCAGTGCTGACAGGGTAGAATCTGAAGCTTTCTTT.

This chain joins TRBV7-2 and TRBJ1-2; tentative D call: TRBD1 (6 bases). Germline CDR1 SGHTA, CDR2 FQGNSA. The CDR3 has 15 residues. With 3 bases removed from V and 5 bases from J, the gap between germline ends came to 16 bases. The DNA of the CDR3 is TGTGCCAGCAGCTTCGTCAGGGGCATTTCTTATGGCTACACCTTC. Translated, it gives CASSFVRGISYGYTF. Full variable domain (missing parts from reference TRBV7-2 and TRBJ1-2): GAGVSQSPSNKVTEKGKDVELRCDPISGHTALYWYRQSLGQGLEFLIYFQGNSAPDKSGLPSDRFSAERTGGSVSTLTIQRTQQEDSAVYLCASSFVRGISYGYTFGSGTRLTVV.

The chain is built from TRBV5-5 and TRBJ2-7; D gene uncertain. V lost 4 bases to trimming and J lost 1 base, with 9 bases between them. Germline assignment: CDR1 SGHKS and CDR2 YYEKEE (reference sequence). The CDR3 length is 13 residues. The CDR3 sequence is CASSLRLSYEQYF. CDR3 DNA sequence: TGTGCCAGCAGCCTAAGACTTTCCTACGAGCAGTACTTC.

The chain couples TRBV14 to TRBJ2-1; 7 bases are a match to TRBD2. Trimming removed 0 bases from V and 2 bases from J; junction bases left unmatched: 4. Germline V gives CDR1 SGHDN, CDR2 FVKESK. This CDR3 has 16 residues. DNA for the CDR3: TGTGCCAGCAGCCAAGAGGGGGGGAGGCCCTACAATGAGCAGTTCTTC. Amino acid sequence: CASSQEGGRPYNEQFF.

This sequence joins TRBV5-1 and TRBJ2-1; 9 bases fit TRBD1. V was pared by 5 bases and J by 8 bases, with 11 bases of the junction left unmatched. The CDR3 is made up of 15 amino acids. Germline V CDR1 and CDR2: SGHRS, YFSETQ. In nucleotides, the CDR3 is TGCGCCAGCAGTCATTGGGGCCGGACAGGGGATGAGCAGTTCTTC. It encodes CASSHWGRTGDEQFF.